This TCR beta chain stems from a study of blood T cell repertoires in COVID-19. Method: immunoSEQ multiplex PCR; TCRdb's copy keeps in-frame clones and lacks some. The data contain approximately 220,000 clones, 65% to 85% of them singletons. V gave up 1 base and J gave up 0 bases, with 12 bases separating them. CDR1 is LNHDA, CDR2 SQIVND, per germline (reference sequence). The CDR3 runs 16 residues. This chain uses TRBV19 with TRBJ2-5; D is possibly TRBD2 (6 bases). The clonotype originates from a man aged 35-49 years with acute or convalescent COVID-19. Sequenced: peripheral blood. The CDR3 DNA follows: TGTGCCAGTAGTATAGGGGGACGGGAGTACCAAGAGACCCAGTACTTC. This encodes CASSIGGREYQETQYF.